A single sample gave rise to the 27 T cell receptor beta chains below, sequenced in a study of graft-versus-host responses after intestinal transplantation. The antigens for these receptors are not known. Profiling relied on immunoSEQ multiplex PCR, and the TCRdb table lists in-frame clones only, not all of them. The profile shows some 90,000 clones, around 93% of them singletons. The sequencing here drew on unstimulated CD8+ T cells sorted from spleen or lymph node cells, taken before intestinal transplant. Source of these receptors: a human donor who received an intestinal transplant.

This chain connects TRBV19 to TRBJ1-4, with D maybe TRBD1 (6 bases). Trimming took off 5 bases at V and 14 bases at J, with 24 bases between the two ends. The CDR3 length is 15 residues. Germline CDR1 reads LNHDA; CDR2 reads SQIVND (reference sequence). DNA of the CDR3: TGTGCCAGTAGTGTAACAGGGAGGGGGAATTCCCCGCTGTTTTTT. It specifies CASSVTGRGNSPLFF.

The chain carries TRBV10-3 and TRBJ2-3; D unresolved. Germline CDR1 ENHRY, CDR2 SYGVKD. V lost 3 bases to trimming and J lost 6 bases, with 4 bases between them. The CDR3 consists of 11 residues. The CDR3 DNA reads as TGTGCCATCAGTGAAGCGGATACGCAGTATTTT. Its protein product is CAISEADTQYF.

The rearrangement uses TRBV5-4 and TRBJ2-7; tentative D call: TRBD2 (6 bases). The CDR3 contains 15 residues. V was cut by 3 bases and J by 2 bases, with 15 bases left in between. Germline V gene lookup returns CDR1 SGHNT and CDR2 YYREEE (reference sequence). CDR3 sequence reads: CASSSRVAGTYEQYF. The CDR3 DNA sequence: TGTGCCAGCAGCTCTAGGGTGGCGGGAACCTACGAGCAGTACTTC.

The chain carries TRBV5-4 and TRBJ1-2, with D possibly TRBD1 on 6 matching bases. This CDR3 comprises 14 residues. Per germline, CDR1 SGHNT and CDR2 YYREEE (reference sequence). The V end was cut by 4 bases, the J end by 6 bases, with 16 bases between. The CDR3 DNA reads as TGTGCCAGCAGCGCGAAACAGGGTTGGGATGGCTACACCTTC. As protein: CASSAKQGWDGYTF.

This rearrangement joins TRBV4-1 to TRBJ1-1; 9 nucleotides line up with TRBD1. Looked up from germline, CDR1 is MGHRA and CDR2 is YSYEKL. The J segment lost 8 bases and the V segment lost 5 bases, leaving 6 bases of the junction unmatched. The CDR3 runs 13 residues. CDR3 protein: CASSILGQGEAFF. The CDR3 DNA is TGCGCCAGCAGCATCCTGGGACAGGGCGAAGCTTTCTTT.

V is TRBV19 and J is TRBJ1-3; D gene uncertain. The CDR3 sequence is 14 residues long. Between the trimmed V and J ends, which lost 7 bases and 0 bases, there was a span of 10 bases. CDR1 is LNHDA, CDR2 SQIVND, per germline (reference sequence). Written as DNA, the CDR3 is TGTGCCAGTATCCCCACTGACTCTGGAAACACCATATATTTT. This translates into CASIPTDSGNTIYF.

The rearrangement links TRBV7-2 to TRBJ2-7; tentatively, D is TRBD2 (6 bases). The CDR3 sequence is 15 residues long. V was trimmed by 1 base and J by 3 bases, leaving 13 bases between them. Germline CDR1 reads SGHTA; CDR2 reads FQGNSA. In DNA, the CDR3 is TGTGCCAGCAGCTTAGGAGCGGGCGGGTACTACGAGCAGTACTTC. Translation gives CASSLGAGGYYEQYF.

J is TRBJ2-1 and V is TRBV7-9, with D maybe TRBD2 (6 bases). Germline loops: CDR1 SEHNR, CDR2 FQNEAQ (reference sequence). The CDR3 contains 15 residues. Trimming removed 4 bases from V and 7 bases from J, with 17 bases in between. The CDR3 sequence is CASSSTAGPANEQFF. The DNA of the CDR3 is TGTGCCAGCAGCTCGACGGCGGGGCCTGCAAATGAGCAGTTCTTC.

The rearrangement uses TRBV19 and TRBJ1-5, with TRBD1 identical over 7 bases. CDR1 and CDR2 (germline): LNHDA, SQIVND (reference sequence). This CDR3 spans 14 amino acids. V lost 6 bases, J lost 4 bases, and 6 bases stayed unmatched. The CDR3 sequence is CASSQPTGNQPQHF. In DNA, the CDR3 is TGTGCCAGTAGCCAGCCGACAGGGAATCAGCCCCAGCATTTT.

The chain joins TRBV7-2 to TRBJ1-2; 8 bases match TRBD1. The length of the CDR3 is 14 residues. V gave up 1 base and J gave up 8 bases; unmatched junction bases: 6. Germline V gene data show CDR1 as SGHTA and CDR2 as FQGNSA. CDR3 amino acids: CASSLVTQGAGYTF. CDR3 bases: TGTGCCAGCAGCTTAGTTACCCAGGGGGCCGGCTACACCTTC.

J is TRBJ2-5 and V is TRBV30; D is possibly TRBD1 (5 bases). The end of the DNA fits TRBJ2-7 better, so the J call may be wrong. CDR1 GTSNPN and CDR2 SVGIG come from the germline V gene (reference sequence). CDR3 length: 13 amino acids. The CDR3 spells CAWSVTGSYEQYF. The CDR3 DNA follows: TGTGCCTGGAGTGTAACAGGCTCCTACGAGCAGTACTTC.

This chain's CDR3 is CASSLVGSGREDTQYF. The CDR3 DNA follows: TGTGCCAGCAGCTTAGTGGGTAGCGGGAGGGAAGATACGCAGTATTTT. V and J are TRBV11-2 and TRBJ2-3, with TRBD2 matching 11 bases. V lost 1 base and J lost 5; bases outside the gene matches: 5. This CDR3 comprises 16 residues. The germline V gene has CDR1 SGHAT and CDR2 FQNNGV. The full variable domain, with the rest looked up from reference TRBV11-2 and TRBJ2-3, is EAGVAQSPRYKIIEKRQSVAFWCNPISGHATLYWYQQILGQGPKLLIQFQNNGVVDDSQLPKDRFSAERLKGVDSTLKIQPAKLEDSAVYLCASSLVGSGREDTQYFGPGTRLTVL.

The rearrangement uses TRBV28 and TRBJ2-7, with a weak D call TRBD1 (6 bases). Germline CDR1 is MDHEN and CDR2 is SYDVKM. V lost 2 bases, J lost 3 bases, and 8 bases lay in between. This CDR3 region has 13 residues. The CDR3 spells CASSLPRGYEQYF. The CDR3 DNA reads as TGTGCCAGCAGTTTACCCAGGGGCTACGAGCAGTACTTC.

In DNA form, the CDR3 reads TGTGCCAGCAGCCCTCGGACTAGCTCTTCTGAGACCCAGTACTTC. Its protein is CASSPRTSSSETQYF. The V gene is TRBV11-2, the J gene TRBJ2-5; 8 positions match TRBD2. The CDR3 length is 15 residues. J gave up 5 bases and V 5 bases, and 10 bases lay outside the gene matches. Germline-derived CDR1 and CDR2 are SGHAT and FQNNGV.

The chain recombines TRBV30 with TRBJ1-5, with 7 bases matching TRBD1. The germline V gene encodes CDR1 GTSNPN and CDR2 SVGIG (reference sequence). Trimming took 3 bases from V and 1 from J; bases not matched to a gene: 0. The CDR3 has 13 residues. CDR3 nucleotide sequence: TGTGCCTGGAGGGGACAGAGCAATCAGCCCCAGCATTTT. Amino acid sequence: CAWRGQSNQPQHF.

The chain is built from TRBV19 and TRBJ2-7; 7 nucleotides line up with TRBD2. Germline loops: CDR1 LNHDA, CDR2 SQIVND (reference sequence). V shed 6 bases, J shed 6 bases, and the junction held 8 bases outside the gene matches. This CDR3 has 13 amino acids. DNA of the CDR3: TGTGCCAGTAGCCAACTGGGGGGGGGCGAGCAGTACTTC. This sequence encodes CASSQLGGGEQYF.

The chain uses TRBV30 and TRBJ2-7; D unresolved. The V end was cut by 2 bases, the J end by 7 bases, with 12 bases between. Germline loops: CDR1 GTSNPN, CDR2 SVGIG (reference sequence). The CDR3 has 12 residues. CDR3 in DNA: TGTGCCTGGAGTAGTCTAGTCGGGGAGCAGTACTTC. Protein product: CAWSSLVGEQYF.

The genes are TRBV7-9 and TRBJ2-1, with D tentatively TRBD2 (6 bases). V lost 6 bases, J lost 0 bases, and 12 bases lay in between. The CDR3 has 15 residues. Germline loops: CDR1 SEHNR, CDR2 FQNEAQ (reference sequence). The DNA of the CDR3 is TGTGCCAGCAGGGGGGACTTCAGCTCCTACAATGAGCAGTTCTTC. It specifies CASRGDFSSYNEQFF.

The chain has TRBV5-4 and TRBJ1-1, with D uncertain. Germline loops: CDR1 SGHNT, CDR2 YYREEE (reference sequence). With 4 bases removed from V and 2 bases from J, the gap between germline ends came to 9 bases. The CDR3 has 13 residues. CDR3 sequence: CASSEGLNTEAFF. Written as DNA, the CDR3 is TGTGCCAGCAGCGAGGGCCTTAACACTGAAGCTTTCTTT.

The J gene is TRBJ2-7, the V gene TRBV19, with 12 nucleotides matching TRBD2. This CDR3 contains 17 residues. Trimming cost V 3 bases and J 3 bases; bases outside gene matches: 9. Germline V gene sequence: CDR1 LNHDA, CDR2 SQIVND (reference sequence). CDR3 coding DNA: TGTGCCAGTAGTATCGCATTAGGACTAGCGGGAAGCTACGAGCAGTACTTC. Amino acid sequence: CASSIALGLAGSYEQYF.

The CDR3 reads CASILRGGRTEAFF. Here the CDR3 DNA reads TGTGCCAGCATCCTACGCGGGGGCCGCACTGAAGCTTTCTTT. This chain connects TRBV27 to TRBJ1-1; tentatively, D is TRBD1 (6 bases). Germline V gene lookup returns CDR1 MNHEY and CDR2 SMNVEV (reference sequence). Trimming removed 7 bases at V and 4 bases at J, with 16 bases between. There are 14 residues in the CDR3.

The CDR3 nucleotides are TGTGCCAGCAGCTTGAGGGACAGCGGCACAGATACGCAGTATTTT. Protein sequence: CASSLRDSGTDTQYF. The chain carries TRBV5-6 and TRBJ2-3; 7 nucleotides agree with TRBD1. The junction had 3 bases not matched to a gene; V was cut back by 1 base and J by 1 base. Germline CDR1 and CDR2: SGHDT and YYEEEE. CDR3 length equals 15 residues.

This sequence joins TRBV27 and TRBJ2-7, with 14 bases fitting TRBD2. Germline loops: CDR1 MNHEY, CDR2 SMNVEV (reference sequence). V gave up 8 bases and J gave up 4 bases; unmatched junction bases: 7. The CDR3 is 15 residues long. This CDR3 is CASGLGTSGSYEQYF. The CDR3 DNA reads as TGTGCCAGCGGCTTGGGGACTAGCGGGAGTTACGAGCAGTACTTC.

V gene TRBV27 combines with J gene TRBJ2-7, with 10 nucleotides matching TRBD2. The CDR3 extends over 15 amino acids. V lost 0 bases and J lost 4; bases outside the gene matches: 3. Germline CDR1 MNHEY, CDR2 SMNVEV (reference sequence). The DNA of the CDR3 is TGTGCCAGCAGTTTATCCGGGACTAGCGCTTACGAGCAGTACTTC. Protein: CASSLSGTSAYEQYF.

The rearrangement joins TRBV4-3 to TRBJ1-5; D ambiguous. Deletions cut 0 bases from V and 0 bases from J, with 3 bases between. Looked up from germline, CDR1 is LGHNA and CDR2 is YSLEER. This CDR3 spans 14 amino acids. This chain's CDR3 is CASSQDHSNQPQHF. As DNA, the CDR3 is TGCGCCAGCAGCCAAGACCATAGCAATCAGCCCCAGCATTTT.

The J gene is TRBJ2-7, the V gene TRBV7-8; 14 nucleotides line up with TRBD2. The germline CDR1 and CDR2 sequences are SGHVS and FQNEAQ. CDR3 length: 16 amino acids. The V and J ends lost 1 base and 6 bases, in that order; junction bases with no gene match: 5. This CDR3 reads CASSLGGTSGSSEQYF. CDR3 sequence (DNA): TGTGCCAGCAGCTTAGGCGGGACTAGCGGGAGTTCCGAGCAGTACTTC.

The chain joins TRBV11-3 to TRBJ1-3, with D perhaps TRBD1 (6 bases). CDR3 length: 18 residues. In germline, CDR1 is SGHNT, CDR2 YENEEA. Trimming pared 5 bases from V and 3 bases from J, leaving 23 bases between. The CDR3 reads CASSPTGGSGAFGNTIYF. In DNA, the CDR3 is TGTGCCAGCAGCCCTACGGGGGGCAGCGGAGCATTTGGAAACACCATATATTTT.